The subject of this entry is one T cell receptor (beta chain). The antigen remains undetermined. At one boundary the junction diverges from the germline segment, which might be a read error. The germline gives CDR1 LNHDA, CDR2 SQIVND (reference sequence). The CDR3 length is 11 residues. Sequencing used immunoSEQ multiplex PCR; TCRdb keeps in-frame clones, though not all of them. The sample consists of over 90,000 clones, 89% of them appearing once. The data are from a study of PD-1 blockade in classical Hodgkin lymphoma. For the study at large: Once every 2 weeks, patients received intravenous nivolumab at 3 mg/kg.

Patients all relapsed after autologous stem cell transplantation, and there was variation in brentuximab vedotin exposure. Complete response, partial response or progressive disease made up the best responses. Study findings and constraints: Compared with healthy donors, newly diagnosed patients reportedly showed lower baseline TCR diversity.

This sequence originates from a human donor with classical Hodgkin lymphoma. Here the sequenced sample was peripheral blood mononuclear cells (PBMCs), taken before the second cycle of nivolumab. The rearrangement uses TRBV19 and TRBJ1-1; no firm D call. CDR3 DNA: TGCGCCAGTACCTTCGACACTGAAGCTTTCTTT. Its protein product is CASTFDTEAFF. Based on the CDR3 plus reference TRBV19 and TRBJ1-1, the full variable domain is DGGITQSPKYLFRKEGQNVTLSCEQNLNHDAMYWYRQDPGQGLRLIYYSQIVNDFQKGDIAEGYSVSREKKESFPLTVTSAQKNPTAFYLCASTFDTEAFFGQGTRLTVV.